This TCR beta chain is drawn from a study of CD8 T cells in ankylosing spondylitis. Study-level points and caveats: About 8 highly homologous variants formed a TCR beta motif that appeared characteristic of ankylosing spondylitis blood.

Worth noting for this clonotype: No antigen is known for it.

TCRdb reprocessed the 5' RACE reads with MiXCR, giving one entry per CDR3 protein. The table shows fewer than 750,000 distinct CDR3 sequences, with around 17% occurring only once. The CDR3 is made up of 13 amino acids. The ends were cut back, 6 bases at V and 3 bases at J, with 15 bases in the middle. In germline, CDR1 is SQVTM, CDR2 ANQGSEA. This rearrangement joins TRBV29-1 to TRBJ2-7; the D gene is possibly TRBD2 (6 bases). The receptor's source is a male donor with ankylosing spondylitis. The sample taken for sequencing was blood, either unsorted or a sorted T cell fraction (not recorded which). CDR3 in amino acids: CSVVRERGYEQYF. In DNA, the CDR3 is TGCAGCGTAGTTCGGGAGAGGGGCTACGAGCAGTACTTC.